This T cell receptor (beta chain) emerged from a study of T cell changes during pregnancy in multiple sclerosis. The V and J ends lost 2 bases and 0 bases respectively, with 8 bases between them. The CDR3 sequence is 14 residues long. Germline V gives CDR1 MNHNY, CDR2 SVGAGI (reference sequence). Generated by immunoSEQ multiplex PCR, the TCRdb table keeps only in-frame clones and is missing some. The table has 40,000 to 50,000 clones, roughly 87% seen once; the top ten hold more than 8.5%. This clone has a handful of counts. J is TRBJ2-7 and V is TRBV6-6; weak D call: TRBD1 (5 bases). The material sequenced was CD8+ T cells from peripheral blood mononuclear cells, taken in the first trimester of pregnancy. The source of this sequence is a female donor with multiple sclerosis, enrolled in a pregnancy study. The CDR3 is CASSYGAASYEQYF. CDR3 DNA sequence: TGTGCCAGCAGTTACGGGGCAGCCTCCTACGAGCAGTACTTC.